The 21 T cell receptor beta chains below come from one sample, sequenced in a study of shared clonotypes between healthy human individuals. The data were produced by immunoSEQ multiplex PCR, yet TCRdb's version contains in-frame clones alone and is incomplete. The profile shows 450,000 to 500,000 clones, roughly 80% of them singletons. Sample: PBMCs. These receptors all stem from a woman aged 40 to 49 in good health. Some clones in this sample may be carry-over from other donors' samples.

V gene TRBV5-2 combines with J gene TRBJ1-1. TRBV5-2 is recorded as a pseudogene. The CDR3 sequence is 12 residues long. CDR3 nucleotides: TGTGCCAGCAGCGAAGGGCCATATGAAGCTTTCTTT. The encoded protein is CASSEGPYEAFF.

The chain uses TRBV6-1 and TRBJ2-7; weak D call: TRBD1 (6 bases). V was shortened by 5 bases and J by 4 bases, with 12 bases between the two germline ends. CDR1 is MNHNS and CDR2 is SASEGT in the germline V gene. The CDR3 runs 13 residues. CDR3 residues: CASSQDSLYEQYF. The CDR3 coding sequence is TGTGCCAGCAGTCAGGACAGTCTTTACGAGCAGTACTTC.

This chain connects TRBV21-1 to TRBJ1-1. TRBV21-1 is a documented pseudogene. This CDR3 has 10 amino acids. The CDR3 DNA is TGTGCCAGTTTGGGCACTGAAGCTTTCTTT. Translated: CASLGTEAFF.

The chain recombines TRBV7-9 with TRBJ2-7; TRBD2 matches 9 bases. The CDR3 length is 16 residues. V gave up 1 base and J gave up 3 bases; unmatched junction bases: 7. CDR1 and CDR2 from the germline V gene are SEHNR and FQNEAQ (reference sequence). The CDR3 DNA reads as TGTGCCAGCAGCTTAGGGGGGCTAGCGGGGATCTACGAGCAGTACTTC. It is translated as CASSLGGLAGIYEQYF.

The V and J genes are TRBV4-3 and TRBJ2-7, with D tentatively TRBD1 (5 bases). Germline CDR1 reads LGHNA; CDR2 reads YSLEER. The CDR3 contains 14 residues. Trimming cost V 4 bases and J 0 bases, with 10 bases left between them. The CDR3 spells CASSPGQFSYEQYF. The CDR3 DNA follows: TGCGCCAGCAGCCCCGGACAATTCTCCTACGAGCAGTACTTC.

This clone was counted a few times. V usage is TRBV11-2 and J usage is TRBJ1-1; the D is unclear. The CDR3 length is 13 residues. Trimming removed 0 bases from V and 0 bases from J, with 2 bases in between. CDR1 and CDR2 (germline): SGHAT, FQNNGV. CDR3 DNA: TGTGCCAGCAGCTTAGACATGAACACTGAAGCTTTCTTT. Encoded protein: CASSLDMNTEAFF.

The DNA of the CDR3 is TGTGCCAGCAGTCGGGACACATATCAGCCCCAGCATTTT. It is translated as CASSRDTYQPQHF. The chain carries TRBV28 and TRBJ1-5, with D possibly TRBD1 on 6 matching bases. This CDR3 comprises 13 residues. Germline CDR1 is MDHEN and CDR2 is SYDVKM. Trimming shortened V by 5 bases and J by 5 bases, and 10 bases separated the two germline ends.

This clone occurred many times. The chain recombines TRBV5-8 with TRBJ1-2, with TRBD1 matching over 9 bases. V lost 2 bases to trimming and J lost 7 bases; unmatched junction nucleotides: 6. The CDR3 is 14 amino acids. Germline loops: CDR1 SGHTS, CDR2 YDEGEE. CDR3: CASSLNRGLAGYTF. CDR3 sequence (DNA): TGTGCCAGCAGCTTAAACAGGGGGCTGGCTGGCTACACCTTC.

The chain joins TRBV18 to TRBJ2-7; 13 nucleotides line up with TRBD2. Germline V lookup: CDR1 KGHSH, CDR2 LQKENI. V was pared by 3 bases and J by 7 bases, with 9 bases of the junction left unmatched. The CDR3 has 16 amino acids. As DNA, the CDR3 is TGTGCCAGCTCACCGGGACTAGCGGGACCCCGCCTTGAGCAGTACTTC. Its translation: CASSPGLAGPRLEQYF.

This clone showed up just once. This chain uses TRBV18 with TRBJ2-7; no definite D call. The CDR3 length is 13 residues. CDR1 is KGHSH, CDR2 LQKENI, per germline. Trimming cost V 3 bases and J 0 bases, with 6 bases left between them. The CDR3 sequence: CASSPVRSYEQYF. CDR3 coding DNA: TGTGCCAGCTCACCGGTCCGCTCCTACGAGCAGTACTTC.

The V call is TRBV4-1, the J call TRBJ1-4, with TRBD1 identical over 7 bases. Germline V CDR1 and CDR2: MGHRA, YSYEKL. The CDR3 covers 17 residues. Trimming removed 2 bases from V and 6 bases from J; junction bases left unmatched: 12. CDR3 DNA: TGCGCCAGCAGCCAACCGGGACAGTGGGTCCGGGATGAAAAACTGTTTTTT. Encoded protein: CASSQPGQWVRDEKLFF.

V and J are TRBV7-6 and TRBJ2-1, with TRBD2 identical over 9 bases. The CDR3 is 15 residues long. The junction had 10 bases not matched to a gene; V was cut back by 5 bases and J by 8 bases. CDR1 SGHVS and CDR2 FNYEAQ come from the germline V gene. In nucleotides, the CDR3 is TGTGCCAGCAGCCGTACTAGCGGGCAATACGATGAGCAGTTCTTC. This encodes CASSRTSGQYDEQFF.

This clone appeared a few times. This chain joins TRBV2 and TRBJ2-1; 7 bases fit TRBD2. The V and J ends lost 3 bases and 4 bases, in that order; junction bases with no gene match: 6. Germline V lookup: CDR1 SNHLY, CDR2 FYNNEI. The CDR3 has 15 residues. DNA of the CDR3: TGTGCCAGCAGTGAGGGGCTAGCGGCTTACAATGAGCAGTTCTTC. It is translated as CASSEGLAAYNEQFF.

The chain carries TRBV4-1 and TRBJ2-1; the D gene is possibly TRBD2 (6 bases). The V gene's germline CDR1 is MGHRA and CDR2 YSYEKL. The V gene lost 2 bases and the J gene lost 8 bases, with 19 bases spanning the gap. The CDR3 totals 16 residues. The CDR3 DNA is TGCGCCAGCAGCCAATACGGGACTCCAAAAGGGGATGAGCAGTTCTTC. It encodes CASSQYGTPKGDEQFF.

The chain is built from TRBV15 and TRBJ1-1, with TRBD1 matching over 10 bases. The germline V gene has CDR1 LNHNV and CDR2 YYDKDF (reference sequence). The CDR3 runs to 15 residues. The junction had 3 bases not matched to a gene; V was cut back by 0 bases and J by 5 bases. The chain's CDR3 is CATSRDRTGGTEAFF. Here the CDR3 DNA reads TGTGCCACCAGCAGAGATCGGACAGGGGGGACTGAAGCTTTCTTT.

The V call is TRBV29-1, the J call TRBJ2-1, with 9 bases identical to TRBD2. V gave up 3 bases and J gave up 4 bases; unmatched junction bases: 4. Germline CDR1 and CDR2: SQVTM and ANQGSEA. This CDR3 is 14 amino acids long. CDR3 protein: CSVDGLAGYNEQFF. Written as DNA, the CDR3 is TGCAGCGTTGATGGCCTAGCGGGATACAATGAGCAGTTCTTC.

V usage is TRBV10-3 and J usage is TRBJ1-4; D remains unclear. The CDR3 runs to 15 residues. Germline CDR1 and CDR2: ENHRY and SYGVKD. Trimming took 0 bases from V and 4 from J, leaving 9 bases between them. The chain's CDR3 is CAISESFGNNEKLFF. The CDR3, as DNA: TGTGCCATCAGTGAGTCGTTCGGTAATAATGAAAAACTGTTTTTT.

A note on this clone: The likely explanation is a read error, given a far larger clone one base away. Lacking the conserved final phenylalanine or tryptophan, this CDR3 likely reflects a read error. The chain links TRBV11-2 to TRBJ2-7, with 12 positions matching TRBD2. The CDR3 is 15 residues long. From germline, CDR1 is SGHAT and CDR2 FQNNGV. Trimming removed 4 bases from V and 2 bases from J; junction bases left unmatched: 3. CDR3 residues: CASSSLAGGAYEQYS. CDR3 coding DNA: TGTGCCAGCAGCTCCCTAGCGGGAGGGGCCTACGAGCAGTACTCC.

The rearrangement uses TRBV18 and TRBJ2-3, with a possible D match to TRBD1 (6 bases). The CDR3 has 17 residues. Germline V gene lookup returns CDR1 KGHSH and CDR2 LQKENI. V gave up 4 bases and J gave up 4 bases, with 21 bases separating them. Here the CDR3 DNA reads TGTGCCAGCTCACTGAGCCCGTCCCAGGGGCTCCCAGATACGCAGTATTTT. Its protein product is CASSLSPSQGLPDTQYF.

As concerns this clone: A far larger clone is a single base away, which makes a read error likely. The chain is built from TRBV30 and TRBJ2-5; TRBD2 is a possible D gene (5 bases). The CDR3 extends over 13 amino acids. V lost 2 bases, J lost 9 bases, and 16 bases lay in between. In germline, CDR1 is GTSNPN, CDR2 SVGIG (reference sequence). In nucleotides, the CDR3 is TGTGCCTGGAGTATAAAGGGATCGGAGGCCCAGTACTTC. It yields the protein CAWSIKGSEAQYF.

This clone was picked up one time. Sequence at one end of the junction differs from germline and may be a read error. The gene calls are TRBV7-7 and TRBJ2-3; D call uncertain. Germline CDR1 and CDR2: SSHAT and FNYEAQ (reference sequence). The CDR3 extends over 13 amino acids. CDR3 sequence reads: CASSPDLADTQYF. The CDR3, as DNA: TGTGCTAGCAGCCCAGATCTCGCGGATACGCAGTATTTT.